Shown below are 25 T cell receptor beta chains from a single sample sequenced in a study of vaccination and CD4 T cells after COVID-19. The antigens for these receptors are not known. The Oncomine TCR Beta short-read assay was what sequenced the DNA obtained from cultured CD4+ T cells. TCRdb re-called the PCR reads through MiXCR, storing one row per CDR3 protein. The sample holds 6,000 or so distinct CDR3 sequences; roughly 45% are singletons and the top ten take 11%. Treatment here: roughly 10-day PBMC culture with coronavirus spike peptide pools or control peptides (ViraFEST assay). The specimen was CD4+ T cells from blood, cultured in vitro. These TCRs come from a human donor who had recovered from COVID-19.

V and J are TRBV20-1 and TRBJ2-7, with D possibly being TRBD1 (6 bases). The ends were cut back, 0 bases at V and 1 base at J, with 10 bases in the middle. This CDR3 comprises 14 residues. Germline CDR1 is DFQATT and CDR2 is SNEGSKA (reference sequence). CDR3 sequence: CSARDRGRSYEQYF. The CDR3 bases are TGCAGTGCTAGAGACAGGGGCCGATCCTACGAGCAGTACTTC.

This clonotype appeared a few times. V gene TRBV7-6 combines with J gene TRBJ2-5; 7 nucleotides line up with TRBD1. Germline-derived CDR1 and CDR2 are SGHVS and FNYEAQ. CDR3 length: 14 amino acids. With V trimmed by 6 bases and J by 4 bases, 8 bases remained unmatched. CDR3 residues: CASSHTGVRETQYF. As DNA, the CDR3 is TGTGCCAGCAGTCATACAGGGGTGAGAGAGACCCAGTACTTC.

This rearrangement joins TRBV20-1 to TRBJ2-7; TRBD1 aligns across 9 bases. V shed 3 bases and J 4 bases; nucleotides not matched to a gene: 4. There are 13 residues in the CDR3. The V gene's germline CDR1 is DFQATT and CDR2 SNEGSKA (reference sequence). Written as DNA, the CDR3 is TGCAGTGCTAGCAGCGGACAGGGGTACGAGCAGTACTTC. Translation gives CSASSGQGYEQYF.

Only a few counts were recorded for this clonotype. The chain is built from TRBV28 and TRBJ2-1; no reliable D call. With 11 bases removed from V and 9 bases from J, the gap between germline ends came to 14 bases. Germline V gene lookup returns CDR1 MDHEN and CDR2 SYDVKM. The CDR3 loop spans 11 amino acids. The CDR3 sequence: CAATELGEQFF. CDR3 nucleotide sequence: TGTGCCGCTACCGAACTCGGTGAGCAGTTCTTC.

As DNA, the CDR3 is TGTGCCAGCAGACCTGGACAGGGCGGAAACTATGGCTACACCTTC. Its translation is CASRPGQGGNYGYTF. V usage is TRBV7-9 and J usage is TRBJ1-2; TRBD1 matches 8 bases. Per germline, CDR1 SEHNR and CDR2 FQNEAQ (reference sequence). With 6 bases clipped from V and 2 bases from J, the junction kept 8 bases outside the gene matches. The CDR3 has 15 residues.

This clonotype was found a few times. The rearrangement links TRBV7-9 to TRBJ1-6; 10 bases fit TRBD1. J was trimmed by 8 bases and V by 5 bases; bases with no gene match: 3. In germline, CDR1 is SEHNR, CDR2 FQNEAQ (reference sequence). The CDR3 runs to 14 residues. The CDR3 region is CASSLTGGHSPLHF. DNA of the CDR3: TGTGCCAGCAGCCTGACAGGGGGCCATTCACCCCTCCACTTT.

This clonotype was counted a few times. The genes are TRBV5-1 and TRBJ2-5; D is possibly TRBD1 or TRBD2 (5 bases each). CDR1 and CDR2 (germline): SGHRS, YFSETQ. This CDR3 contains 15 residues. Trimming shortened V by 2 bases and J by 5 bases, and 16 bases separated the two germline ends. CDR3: CASSFTRGGWETQYF. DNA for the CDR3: TGCGCCAGCAGCTTTACACGGGGCGGGTGGGAGACCCAGTACTTC.

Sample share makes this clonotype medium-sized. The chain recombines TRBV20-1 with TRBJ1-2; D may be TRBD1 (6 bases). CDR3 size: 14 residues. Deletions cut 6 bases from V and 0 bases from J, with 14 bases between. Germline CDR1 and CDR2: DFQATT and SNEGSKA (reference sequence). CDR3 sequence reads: CSARGDTANYGYTF. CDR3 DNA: TGCAGTGCCCGGGGGGACACAGCTAACTATGGCTACACCTTC.

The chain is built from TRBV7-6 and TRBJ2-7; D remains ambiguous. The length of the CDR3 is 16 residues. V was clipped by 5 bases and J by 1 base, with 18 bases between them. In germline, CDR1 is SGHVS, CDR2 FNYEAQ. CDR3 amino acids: CASSPSGKGRSYEQYF. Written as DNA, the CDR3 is TGTGCCAGCAGCCCAAGTGGGAAGGGCCGATCCTACGAGCAGTACTTC.

The CDR3 sequence: CASRLAGVYEQYF. In nucleotides, the CDR3 is TGTGCCAGCAGACTAGCGGGAGTTTACGAGCAGTACTTC. This sequence joins TRBV7-2 and TRBJ2-7; TRBD2 aligns across 11 bases. Germline assignment: CDR1 SGHTA and CDR2 FQGNSA. V lost 6 bases to trimming and J lost 4 bases; unmatched junction nucleotides: 2. CDR3 length: 13 residues.

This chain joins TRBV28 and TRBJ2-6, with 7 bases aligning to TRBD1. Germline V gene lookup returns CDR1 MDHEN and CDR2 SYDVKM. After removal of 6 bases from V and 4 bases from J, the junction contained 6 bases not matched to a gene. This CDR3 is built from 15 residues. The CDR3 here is CASRSTGAGANVLTF. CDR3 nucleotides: TGTGCCAGCAGATCCACAGGGGCAGGGGCCAACGTCCTGACTTTC.

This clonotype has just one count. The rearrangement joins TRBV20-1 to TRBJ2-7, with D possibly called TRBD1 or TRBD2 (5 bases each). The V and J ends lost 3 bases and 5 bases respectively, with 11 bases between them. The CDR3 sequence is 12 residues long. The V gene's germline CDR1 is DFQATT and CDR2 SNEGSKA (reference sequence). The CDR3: CSASGTSNEQYF. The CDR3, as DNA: TGCAGTGCTAGCGGGACGAGTAACGAGCAGTACTTC.

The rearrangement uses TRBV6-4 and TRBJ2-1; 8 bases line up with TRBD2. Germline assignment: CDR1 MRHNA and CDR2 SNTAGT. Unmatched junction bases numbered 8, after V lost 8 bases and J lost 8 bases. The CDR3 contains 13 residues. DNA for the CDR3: TGTGCCAGCTCCTCGGGACTAGAGTATGAGCAGTTCTTC. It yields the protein CASSSGLEYEQFF.

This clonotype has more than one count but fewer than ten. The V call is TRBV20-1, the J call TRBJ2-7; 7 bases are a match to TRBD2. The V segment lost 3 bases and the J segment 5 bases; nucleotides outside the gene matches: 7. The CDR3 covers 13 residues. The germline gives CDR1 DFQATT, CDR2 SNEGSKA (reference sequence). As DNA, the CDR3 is TGCAGTGCTAGTCTCGCGGGAGCCCACGAGCAGTACTTC. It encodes CSASLAGAHEQYF.

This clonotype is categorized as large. The CDR3 DNA reads as TGCAGTGCAGGGGGGGAGACCCAGTACTTC. Amino acid sequence: CSAGGETQYF. The V and J genes are TRBV20-1 and TRBJ2-5, with D possibly called TRBD1 or TRBD2 (6 bases each). Germline CDR1 is DFQATT and CDR2 is SNEGSKA (reference sequence). V shed 6 bases and J shed 5 bases, with 7 bases lying between them. CDR3 length equals 10 residues.

The CDR3 coding sequence is TGTGCCAGCAGTGCCTGGGGGAACACTGAAGCTTTCTTT. Amino acids: CASSAWGNTEAFF. The chain carries TRBV2 and TRBJ1-1; no clear D gene. Trimming took 4 bases from V and 1 from J, leaving 7 bases between them. There are 13 residues in the CDR3. Germline loops: CDR1 SNHLY, CDR2 FYNNEI.

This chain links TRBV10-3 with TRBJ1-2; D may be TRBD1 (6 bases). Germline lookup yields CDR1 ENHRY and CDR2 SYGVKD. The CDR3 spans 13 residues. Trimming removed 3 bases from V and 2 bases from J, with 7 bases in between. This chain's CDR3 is CAISEQGNYGYTF. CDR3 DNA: TGTGCCATCAGTGAACAGGGAAACTATGGCTACACCTTC.

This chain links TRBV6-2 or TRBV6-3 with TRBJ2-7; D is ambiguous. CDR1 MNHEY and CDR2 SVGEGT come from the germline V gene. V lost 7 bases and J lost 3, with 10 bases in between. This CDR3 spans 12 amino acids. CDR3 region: CASKRPLYEQYF. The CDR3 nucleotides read TGTGCCAGCAAACGCCCACTCTACGAGCAGTACTTC.

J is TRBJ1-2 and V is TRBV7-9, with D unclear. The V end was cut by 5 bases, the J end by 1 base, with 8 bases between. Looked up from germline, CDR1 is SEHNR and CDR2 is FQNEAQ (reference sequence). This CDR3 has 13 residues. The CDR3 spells CASSTGLNYGYTF. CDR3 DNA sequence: TGTGCCAGCAGCACGGGCCTTAACTATGGCTACACCTTC.

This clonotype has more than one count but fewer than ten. The CDR3, as DNA: TGTGCCAGCAGCTTAAGGGGACATCAGCCCCAGCATTTT. Translated, it gives CASSLRGHQPQHF. The rearrangement joins TRBV7-2 to TRBJ1-5, with D perhaps TRBD1 (5 bases). V was shortened by 2 bases and J by 5 bases, with 7 bases between the two germline ends. Germline assignment: CDR1 SGHTA and CDR2 FQGNSA. This CDR3 is built from 13 residues.

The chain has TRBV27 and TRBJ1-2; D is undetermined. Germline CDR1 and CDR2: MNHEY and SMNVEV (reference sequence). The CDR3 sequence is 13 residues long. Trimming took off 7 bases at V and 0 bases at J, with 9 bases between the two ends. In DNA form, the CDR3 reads TGTGCCAGCATATGGCCACCTAACTATGGCTACACCTTC. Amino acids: CASIWPPNYGYTF.

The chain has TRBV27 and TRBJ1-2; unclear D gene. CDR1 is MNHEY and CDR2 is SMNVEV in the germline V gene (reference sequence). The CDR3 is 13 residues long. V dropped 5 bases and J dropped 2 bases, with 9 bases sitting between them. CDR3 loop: CASSRSTNYGYTF. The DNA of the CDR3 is TGTGCCAGCAGTAGGAGCACCAACTATGGCTACACCTTC.

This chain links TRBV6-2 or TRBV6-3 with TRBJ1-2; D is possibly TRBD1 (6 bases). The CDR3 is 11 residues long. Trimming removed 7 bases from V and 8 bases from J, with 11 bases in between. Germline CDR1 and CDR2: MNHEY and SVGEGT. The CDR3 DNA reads TGTGCCAGCATGGGAACAGGGGGCTACACCTTC. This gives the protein CASMGTGGYTF.

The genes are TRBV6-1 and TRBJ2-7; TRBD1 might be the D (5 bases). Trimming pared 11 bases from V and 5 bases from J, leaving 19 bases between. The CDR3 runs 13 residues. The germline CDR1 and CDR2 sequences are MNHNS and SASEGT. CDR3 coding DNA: TGTGCCGTCATACGGCAGGGTGGCCACGAGCAGTACTTC. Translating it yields CAVIRQGGHEQYF.

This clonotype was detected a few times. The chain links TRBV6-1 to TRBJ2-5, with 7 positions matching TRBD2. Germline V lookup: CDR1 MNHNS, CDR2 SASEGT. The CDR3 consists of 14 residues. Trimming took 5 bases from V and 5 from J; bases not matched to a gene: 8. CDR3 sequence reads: CASSLQSGAETQYF. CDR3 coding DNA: TGTGCCAGCAGTCTCCAGAGCGGGGCGGAGACCCAGTACTTC.